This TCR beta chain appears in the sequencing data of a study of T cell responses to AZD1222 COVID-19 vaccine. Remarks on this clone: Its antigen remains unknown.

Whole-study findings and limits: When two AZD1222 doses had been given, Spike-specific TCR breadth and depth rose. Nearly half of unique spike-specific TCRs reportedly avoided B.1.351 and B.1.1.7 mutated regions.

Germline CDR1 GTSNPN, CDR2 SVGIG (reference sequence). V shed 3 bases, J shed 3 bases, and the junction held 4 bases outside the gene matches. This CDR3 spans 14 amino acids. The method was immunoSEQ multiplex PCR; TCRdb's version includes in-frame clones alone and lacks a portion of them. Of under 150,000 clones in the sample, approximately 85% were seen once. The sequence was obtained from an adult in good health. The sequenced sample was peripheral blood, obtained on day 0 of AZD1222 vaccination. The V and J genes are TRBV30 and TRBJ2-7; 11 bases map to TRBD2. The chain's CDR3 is CAWSIAGGNYEQYF. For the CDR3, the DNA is TGTGCCTGGAGCATAGCGGGAGGGAACTACGAGCAGTACTTC.